These T cell receptor beta chains were read from a single sample in a study of early T cells in non-severe SARS-CoV-2 infection. TCRdb re-called the 5' RACE reads with MiXCR, one entry per CDR3 protein. Here the sample spans about 80,000 distinct CDR3 sequences, about 5% being singletons. Source: whole blood, taken at baseline. Receptors were obtained from an adult who was a healthcare worker with PCR-confirmed SARS-CoV-2 infection or an uninfected control (not recorded which). CDR3s leave out the opening cysteine and the closing phenylalanine or tryptophan. Clone size is not always given. Where it is, it says once, few, many or a class for expanded clones.

NA	TRBV29-1	SVEDRGAYEQY
NA	TRBV7-2	ASSWVSGTDTQY
many	TRBV25-1	ANSFMEGRNTDTQY
many	TRBV18	ASSPTGYDYGYT
many	TRBV18	ASSPAGLKTDTQY
many	TRBV13	ASSRGLAGERNTQY
NA	TRBV7-6	ASTPTGLGYEQY
NA	TRBV10-2	ASRDPPYEQY
many	TRBV7-9	ASSLGVGAQGGAF
many	TRBV12-3/TRBV12-4	ASSFGLAGGADTQY
NA	TRBV5-1	ASSWTGGTGELF
NA	TRBV29-1	SVSEETQY
many	TRBV4-2	ASSQPQEGNTEAF
many	TRBV10-2	ASSESFIPLQQY
few	TRBV5-1	ASSSRHNVDTQY
many	TRBV11-3	ASSLTGFSYNEQF
many	TRBV27	ASSSLGAGYGYT
many	TRBV20-1	SARGTSFSSYNEQF
few	TRBV5-1	ASGQYFSSGANVLT
many	TRBV7-6	ASSSVFDVQETQY
NA	TRBV20-1	SAETNNEQF
once	TRBV7-9	ASSLGRSPPGNEQF
many	TRBV20-1	SARPQGGTEAF
NA	TRBV19	ASSITGTGGNEQY
few	TRBV28	ASNQQGAAETQY
once	TRBV19	ASSIVARTDNEQF
few	TRBV29-1	SVATGLHTEAF
NA	TRBV7-9	ASSSSPGLSTDTQY
NA	TRBV7-6	ASSRLRQDEQY
many	TRBV6-6	ASSYKTLAGSAYEQY
NA	TRBV15	ATSREIVSSLQETQY
few	TRBV25-1	ASSESVASNYGYT
few	TRBV5-1	ASSSNLAGASEQY
NA	TRBV20-1	SASGSGTGELF
few	TRBV19	ASSPNGEAF
NA	TRBV6-5	ASSSPWENSGNTIY
many	TRBV7-6	ASSLLGPNQPQH
many	TRBV20-1	SALGLARSSYEQY
NA	TRBV18	ASSPTNSPLH
many	TRBV20-1	SARVSANTEAF
many	TRBV6-4	ASSDSGATDTQY
few	TRBV7-7	ASSLTRGSEAF
many	TRBV5-1	ASSREGLPGELF
NA	TRBV18	ASSPEDYQKNTGELF
many	TRBV27	ASSLGTGGSNEQF
NA	TRBV20-1	SAPPLTSGSDNEQF
NA	TRBV18	ASSPPGEAYGYT
few	TRBV20-1	SAPGHPDAEAF
many	TRBV20-1	SALKLAGGPNTQY
NA	TRBV7-2	ASSLLGLAGNEQF
few	TRBV7-9	ASSLFSLAPNTEAF